This T cell receptor (beta chain) was captured in a study of OX40 agonist ivuxolimab in advanced cancers. Profiling relied on immunoSEQ multiplex PCR, and the TCRdb table lists in-frame clones only, not all of them. The table has more than 30,000 clones, 80% to 90% seen once. Study-wide results and caveats: Among patients with partial responses at 0.1-3.0 mg/kg, clonal expansion was among the lowest. The average count of expanded clones was higher among CD8+ T cells than among CD4+.

Per germline, CDR1 SGHRS and CDR2 YFSETQ. V was trimmed by 2 bases and J by 3 bases, leaving 11 bases between them. The CDR3 has 15 amino acids. With regard to this clone: Its antigen is unidentified.

The input for sequencing was CD4+ or CD8+ T cells sorted from blood, taken in a trial of the OX40 agonist ivuxolimab. The TCR sequence derives from an adult with an advanced solid tumor such as melanoma, head and neck, liver or kidney cancer. The chain couples TRBV5-1 to TRBJ1-4; D may be TRBD1 (6 bases). The CDR3 sequence is CASSFVGASNEKLFF. CDR3 coding DNA: TGCGCCAGCAGCTTCGTGGGGGCATCTAATGAAAAACTGTTTTTT.